Below, 23 T cell receptor beta chains from the same sample are listed, as sequenced in a study of vaccination and CD4 T cells after COVID-19. The treatment denotes: roughly nine-day PBMC culture with coronavirus spike peptide pools or control peptides (ViraFEST assay). No antigen has been assigned to these receptors. Sequencing of cultured CD4+ T cell DNA used the Oncomine TCR Beta short-read assay. Each CDR3 protein gets one entry after TCRdb re-called the PCR reads with MiXCR. The data contain 14,000 to 15,000 distinct CDR3 sequences, more than 65% of them seen just once; the ten biggest clones take up 8% to 10%. The sample consisted of CD4+ T cells from blood, cultured in vitro, taken after SARS-CoV-2 vaccination. All receptors come from a human donor who received a COVID-19 vaccine.

This chain links TRBV15 with TRBJ1-4, with TRBD1 matching over 9 bases. CDR3 length: 15 amino acids. Germline CDR1 LNHNV, CDR2 YYDKDF (reference sequence). V was pared by 3 bases and J by 8 bases, with 7 bases of the junction left unmatched. As DNA, the CDR3 is TGTGCCACCAGCAGGGGACAGGGACTAGGGGAAAAACTGTTTTTT. It encodes CATSRGQGLGEKLFF.

This clonotype turned up a few times. V is TRBV10-3 and J is TRBJ1-6; D might be TRBD1 (6 bases). Trimming removed 8 bases at V and 8 bases at J, with 13 bases between. CDR3 length equals 13 residues. In germline, CDR1 is ENHRY, CDR2 SYGVKD. The CDR3 sequence: CAIGTGRDSPLHF. In DNA, the CDR3 is TGTGCCATCGGAACAGGGCGGGATTCACCCCTCCACTTT.

This chain uses TRBV24-1 with TRBJ2-5; 9 bases agree with TRBD2. The junction had 10 bases not matched to a gene; V was cut back by 9 bases and J by 6 bases. Germline values: CDR1 KGHDR, CDR2 SFDVKD. The CDR3 is made up of 14 amino acids. CDR3 DNA: TGTGCCACCGGGGGGATAGCGGGGGATCAGACCCAGTACTTC. Its translation is CATGGIAGDQTQYF.

The chain is built from TRBV3-1 and TRBJ1-1; tentatively, D is TRBD1 (6 bases). CDR1 and CDR2 from the germline V gene are LGHDT and YNNKEL (reference sequence). CDR3 length: 17 amino acids. Trimming left V 3 bases short and J 4 bases short, with 21 bases between. CDR3 DNA: TGTGCCAGCAGCCAGACCACAGGGTCTAATGGTGGCACTGAAGCTTTCTTT. Its translation is CASSQTTGSNGGTEAFF.

The rearrangement uses TRBV7-2 and TRBJ1-5, with D possibly TRBD1 on 5 matching bases. Trimming took 1 base from V and 5 from J, leaving 6 bases between them. Germline V gene lookup returns CDR1 SGHTA and CDR2 FQGNSA. The CDR3 is 13 residues long. CDR3 loop: CASSLGGDQPQHF. CDR3 DNA sequence: TGTGCCAGCAGCTTAGGGGGGGATCAGCCCCAGCATTTT. The full variable domain, in which reference TRBV7-2 and TRBJ1-5 provide the parts outside the CDR3, is GAGVSQSPSNKVTEKGKDVELRCDPISGHTALYWYRQSLGQGLEFLIYFQGNSAPDKSGLPSDRFSAERTGGSVSTLTIQRTQQEDSAVYLCASSLGGDQPQHFGDGTRLSIL.

The chain carries TRBV30 and TRBJ2-3, with D hard to call. CDR3 length equals 15 residues. Trimming removed 0 bases at V and 0 bases at J, with 10 bases between. Germline assignment: CDR1 GTSNPN and CDR2 SVGIG (reference sequence). CDR3 nucleotides: TGTGCCTGGAGTGTTCTATTATCTAGCACAGATACGCAGTATTTT. The encoded protein is CAWSVLLSSTDTQYF.

The chain recombines TRBV2 with TRBJ2-4, with 9 bases fitting TRBD1. The CDR3 sequence is 16 residues long. Germline CDR1 reads SNHLY; CDR2 reads FYNNEI. Losses at the gene ends were 7 bases for V and 1 base for J; bases not matched to a gene: 8. CDR3 in DNA: TGTGCCAGCATCCGGGACAGGGCATCGGCCAAAAACATTCAGTACTTC. It specifies CASIRDRASAKNIQYF. Full variable domain (outside the CDR3, taken from reference TRBV2 and TRBJ2-4): EPEVTQTPSHQVTQMGQEVILRCVPISNHLYFYWYRQILGQKVEFLVSFYNNEISEKSEIFDDQFSVERPDGSNFTLKIRSTKLEDSAMYFCASIRDRASAKNIQYFGAGTRLSVL.

The chain couples TRBV7-9 to TRBJ2-7, with TRBD1 identical over 10 bases. Germline V gives CDR1 SEHNR, CDR2 FQNEAQ (reference sequence). This CDR3 comprises 15 residues. The junction had 5 bases not matched to a gene; V was cut back by 1 base and J by 5 bases. In nucleotides, the CDR3 is TGTGCCAGCAGCTTAGAGGGACAGGGGAGTGACGAGCAGTACTTC. It yields the protein CASSLEGQGSDEQYF.

The chain couples TRBV20-1 to TRBJ1-5; maybe TRBD1 (6 bases). CDR1 DFQATT and CDR2 SNEGSKA come from the germline V gene (reference sequence). The germline V and J ends were trimmed by 2 bases and 1 base, with 12 bases remaining between them. The CDR3 extends over 15 amino acids. The CDR3 spells CSARPGVGSNQPQHF. CDR3 in DNA: TGCAGTGCTAGACCAGGGGTGGGGAGCAATCAGCCCCAGCATTTT.

The genes are TRBV30 and TRBJ1-2, with 7 bases that match TRBD1. Trimming at V came to 0 bases and at J to 4 bases, leaving 11 bases not matched to a gene. CDR1 is GTSNPN, CDR2 SVGIG, per germline (reference sequence). The CDR3 is 16 amino acids. The CDR3 region has the DNA TGTGCCTGGAGTGTGCCTAGGGACAGAAAACTCTATGGCTACACCTTC. This sequence encodes CAWSVPRDRKLYGYTF.

The CDR3 sequence: CASSQDRGRSNYGYTF. For the CDR3, the DNA is TGTGCCAGCAGCCAAGATAGGGGGAGGTCTAACTATGGCTACACCTTC. The chain uses TRBV2 and TRBJ1-2; a possible D gene is TRBD1 (6 bases). In germline, CDR1 is SNHLY, CDR2 FYNNEI. Trimming removed 6 bases at V and 0 bases at J, with 17 bases between. CDR3 length: 16 residues.

The chain joins TRBV19 to TRBJ1-5; TRBD1 matches 11 bases. The germline V gene has CDR1 LNHDA and CDR2 SQIVND (reference sequence). The CDR3 runs to 18 residues. Unmatched junction bases numbered 8, after V lost 4 bases and J lost 0 bases. The CDR3 is CASSRDRGSVYSNQPQHF. The CDR3 nucleotides read TGTGCCAGTAGTAGGGACAGGGGGTCTGTCTATAGCAATCAGCCCCAGCATTTT.

This rearrangement joins TRBV30 to TRBJ1-3; 9 bases line up with TRBD1. This CDR3 region has 14 residues. Germline values: CDR1 GTSNPN, CDR2 SVGIG (reference sequence). Unmatched junction bases numbered 0, after V lost 3 bases and J lost 0 bases. CDR3: CAWRGQGSGNTIYF. CDR3 coding DNA: TGTGCCTGGAGGGGACAGGGCTCTGGAAACACCATATATTTT.

About this clonotype: This may be a read error: a much more frequent sequence differs by one nucleotide. This chain uses TRBV5-1 with TRBJ2-5; 10 bases are a match to TRBD2. This CDR3 has 17 amino acids. Germline V CDR1 and CDR2: SGHRS, YFSETQ. The trim removed 5 bases at V and 1 base at J, leaving 11 bases unmatched. The DNA of the CDR3 is TGCGCCAGCAGACCGGACTTCAGCGGGGGGGTCCAAGAGACCCAGTACTTC. Protein: CASRPDFSGGVQETQYF.

To note about this clonotype: Germline and junction disagree at one end, which may indicate a read error. The chain employs TRBV11-2 and TRBJ2-5, with D maybe TRBD2 (6 bases). The CDR3 is 16 amino acids. CDR1 and CDR2 from the germline V gene are SGHAT and FQNNGV. The CDR3 loop is CATSLGSGAAQETQYF. The DNA of the CDR3 is TGTGCCACCAGCTTAGGTAGCGGAGCCGCCCAAGAGACCCAGTACTTC.

The chain combines TRBV6-5 with TRBJ1-2; the match to TRBD1 covers 7 bases. This CDR3 has 13 amino acids. Germline V gene lookup returns CDR1 MNHEY and CDR2 SVGAGI. V trimming: 2 bases; J trimming: 4 bases; junction bases outside the gene matches: 1. The CDR3 bases are TGTGCCAGCAGTTACCACAGGGGCTATGGCTACACCTTC. The encoded protein is CASSYHRGYGYTF.

In this sample, this clonotype turned up once. The rearrangement uses TRBV19 and TRBJ2-7; D uncertain. V lost 3 bases and J lost 7, with 13 bases in between. Looked up from germline, CDR1 is LNHDA and CDR2 is SQIVND (reference sequence). The CDR3 length is 13 residues. The CDR3 sequence: CASSIGPDSEQYF. CDR3 nucleotide sequence: TGTGCCAGTAGTATTGGCCCCGATTCAGAGCAGTACTTC.

V gene TRBV19 combines with J gene TRBJ1-5; TRBD1 agrees at 10 bases. Germline loops: CDR1 LNHDA, CDR2 SQIVND (reference sequence). This CDR3 spans 15 amino acids. The trim removed 4 bases at V and 6 bases at J, leaving 6 bases unmatched. This CDR3 reads CASSTPGQGTQPQHF. CDR3 DNA: TGTGCCAGTAGTACACCGGGACAGGGGACTCAGCCCCAGCATTTT.

The chain recombines TRBV6-5 with TRBJ2-3, with TRBD2 matching over 8 bases. V was pared by 2 bases and J by 1 base, with 2 bases of the junction left unmatched. This CDR3 comprises 15 residues. CDR1 is MNHEY and CDR2 is SVGAGI in the germline V gene. The CDR3 spells CASSYERGRTDTQYF. The CDR3, as DNA: TGTGCCAGCAGTTACGAGCGGGGGCGCACAGATACGCAGTATTTT.

The chain carries TRBV12-3 or TRBV12-4 and TRBJ2-7, with D possibly being TRBD1 (6 bases). The CDR3 runs 15 residues. Trimming pared 0 bases from V and 2 bases from J, leaving 11 bases between. The CDR3 spells CASSLAGTTTYEQYF. The CDR3 nucleotides read TGTGCCAGCAGTTTAGCTGGGACAACCACCTACGAGCAGTACTTC.

The rearrangement joins TRBV2 to TRBJ1-6; 7 nucleotides align to TRBD1. The ends lost 6 bases at V and 4 bases at J; junction bases unmatched: 6. The CDR3 contains 15 residues. The germline V gene has CDR1 SNHLY and CDR2 FYNNEI. This chain's CDR3 is CASSPNRGYNSPLHF. CDR3 in DNA: TGTGCCAGCAGCCCCAACAGGGGATATAATTCACCCCTCCACTTT.

This chain connects TRBV6-1 to TRBJ1-2, with D possibly TRBD1 on 5 matching bases. The CDR3 loop spans 12 amino acids. The germline CDR1 and CDR2 sequences are MNHNS and SASEGT. V lost 7 bases and J 8 bases, leaving 14 bases between the germline ends. CDR3 DNA: TGTGCCAGCAACATAGGGGAGATAGGCTACACCTTC. The encoded protein is CASNIGEIGYTF.

V gene TRBV20-1 combines with J gene TRBJ1-6; TRBD1 matches 9 bases. In germline, CDR1 is DFQATT, CDR2 SNEGSKA (reference sequence). V shed 6 bases and J 8 bases; nucleotides not matched to a gene: 5. The CDR3 contains 13 residues. The CDR3 region is CSAPGQGDSPLHF. Here the CDR3 DNA reads TGCAGTGCCCCGGGACAGGGAGATTCACCCCTCCACTTT.